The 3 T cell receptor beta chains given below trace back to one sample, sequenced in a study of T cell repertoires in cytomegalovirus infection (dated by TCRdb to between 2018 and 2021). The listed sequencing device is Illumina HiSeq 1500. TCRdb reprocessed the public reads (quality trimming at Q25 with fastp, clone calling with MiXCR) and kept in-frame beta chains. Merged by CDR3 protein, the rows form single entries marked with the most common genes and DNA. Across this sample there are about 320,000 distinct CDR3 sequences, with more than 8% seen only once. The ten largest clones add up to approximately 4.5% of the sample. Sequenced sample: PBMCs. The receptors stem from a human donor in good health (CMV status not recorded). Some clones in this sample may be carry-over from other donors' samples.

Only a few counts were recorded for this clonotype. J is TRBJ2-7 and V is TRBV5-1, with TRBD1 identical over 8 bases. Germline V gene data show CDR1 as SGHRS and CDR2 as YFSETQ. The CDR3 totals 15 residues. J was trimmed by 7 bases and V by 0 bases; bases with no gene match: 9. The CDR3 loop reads CASSLVQGASGEQYF. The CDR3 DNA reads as TGCGCCAGCAGCTTGGTTCAGGGGGCGTCAGGGGAGCAGTACTTC.

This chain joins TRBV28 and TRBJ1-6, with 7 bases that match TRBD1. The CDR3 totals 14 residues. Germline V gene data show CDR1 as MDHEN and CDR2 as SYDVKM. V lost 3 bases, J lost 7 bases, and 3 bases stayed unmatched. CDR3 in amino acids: CASSFLQGNSPLHF. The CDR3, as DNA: TGTGCCAGCAGTTTTTTACAGGGGAATTCACCCCTCCACTTT.

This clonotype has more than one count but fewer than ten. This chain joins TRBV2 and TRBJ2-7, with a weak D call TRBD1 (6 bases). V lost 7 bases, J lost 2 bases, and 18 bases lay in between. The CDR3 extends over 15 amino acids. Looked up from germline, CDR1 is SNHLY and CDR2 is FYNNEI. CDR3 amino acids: CASTGFWQGTYEQYF. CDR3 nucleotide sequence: TGTGCCAGCACGGGATTCTGGCAGGGGACCTACGAGCAGTACTTC.